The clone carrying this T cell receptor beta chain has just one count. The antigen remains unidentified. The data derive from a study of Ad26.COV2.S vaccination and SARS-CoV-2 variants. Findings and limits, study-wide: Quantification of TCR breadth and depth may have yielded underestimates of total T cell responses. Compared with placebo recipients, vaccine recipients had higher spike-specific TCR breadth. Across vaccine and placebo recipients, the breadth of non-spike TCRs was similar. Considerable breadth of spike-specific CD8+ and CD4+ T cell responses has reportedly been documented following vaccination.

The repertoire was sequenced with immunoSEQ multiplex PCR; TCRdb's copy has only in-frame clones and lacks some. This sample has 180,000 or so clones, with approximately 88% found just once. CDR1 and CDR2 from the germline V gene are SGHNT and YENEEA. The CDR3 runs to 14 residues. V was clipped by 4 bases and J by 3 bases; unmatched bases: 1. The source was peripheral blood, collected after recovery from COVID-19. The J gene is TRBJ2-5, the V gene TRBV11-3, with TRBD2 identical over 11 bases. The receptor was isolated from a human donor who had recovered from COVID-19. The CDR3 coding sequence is TGTGCCAGCAGCTCACTAGCGGGAGAAGAGACCCAGTACTTC. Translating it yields CASSSLAGEETQYF.